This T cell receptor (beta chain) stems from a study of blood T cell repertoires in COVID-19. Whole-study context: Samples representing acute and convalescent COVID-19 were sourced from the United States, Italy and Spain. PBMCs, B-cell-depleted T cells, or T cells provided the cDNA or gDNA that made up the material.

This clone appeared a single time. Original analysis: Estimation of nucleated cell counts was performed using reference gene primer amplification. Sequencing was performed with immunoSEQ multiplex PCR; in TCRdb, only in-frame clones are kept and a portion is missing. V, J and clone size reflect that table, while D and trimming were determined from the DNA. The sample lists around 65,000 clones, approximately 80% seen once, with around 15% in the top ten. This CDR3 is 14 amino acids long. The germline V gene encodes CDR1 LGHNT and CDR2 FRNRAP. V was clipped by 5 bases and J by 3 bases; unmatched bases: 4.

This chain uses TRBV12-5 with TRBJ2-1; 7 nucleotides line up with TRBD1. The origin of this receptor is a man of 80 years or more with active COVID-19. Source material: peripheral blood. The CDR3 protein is CASGPGQFYNEQFF. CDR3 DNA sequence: TGTGCTAGTGGTCCGGGACAGTTCTACAATGAGCAGTTCTTC.